The 9 T cell receptor beta chains below come from one sample, sequenced in a study of Graves' ophthalmopathy and Graves' hyperthyroidism. Using RNA transcripts, the TCR beta CDR3 regions were amplified. Second-round multiplex PCR followed a first-round RT-PCR using HTBI primers. TCRdb itself ran the multiplex PCR reads through MiXCR, one entry per CDR3 protein. Of 220,000 or so distinct CDR3 sequences listed, about 22% are singletons. The specimen was peripheral blood. The receptors were sampled from a woman in her forties or fifties with Graves' ophthalmopathy.

This clonotype was seen at least ten times. The V and J genes are TRBV11-2 and TRBJ2-6; D is uncertain. The CDR3 sequence is 15 residues long. Germline CDR1 SGHAT, CDR2 FQNNGV. The germline V and J ends were trimmed by 1 base and 0 bases, with 4 bases remaining between them. The CDR3 spells CASSLVSSGANVLTF. CDR3 DNA sequence: TGTGCCAGCAGCTTAGTATCCTCTGGGGCCAACGTCCTGACTTTC.

This clonotype was seen ten or more times. The chain has TRBV6-5 and TRBJ1-1; D gene unclear. The CDR3 is 12 residues long. CDR1 MNHEY and CDR2 SVGAGI come from the germline V gene. Trimming removed 8 bases at V and 1 base at J, with 8 bases between. Here the CDR3 reads CASRPWNTEAFF. The CDR3 nucleotides read TGTGCCAGCCGGCCGTGGAACACTGAAGCTTTCTTT.

This clonotype was detected many times. The J gene is TRBJ1-2, the V gene TRBV6-1, with 7 bases aligning to TRBD1. Germline CDR1 MNHNS, CDR2 SASEGT. The CDR3 covers 15 residues. V trimming: 4 bases; J trimming: 2 bases; junction bases outside the gene matches: 7. The CDR3 loop reads CASSGYTTGNYGYTF. The CDR3 DNA reads as TGTGCCAGCAGTGGCTATACGACAGGGAACTATGGCTACACCTTC.

This clonotype was counted many times. The rearrangement links TRBV5-4 to TRBJ2-7; TRBD1 matches 8 bases. V was pared by 5 bases and J by 4 bases, with 8 bases of the junction left unmatched. The CDR3 contains 14 residues. Germline lookup yields CDR1 SGHNT and CDR2 YYREEE (reference sequence). DNA for the CDR3: TGTGCCAGCAGATCGGAACAGGGGGTTTACGAGCAGTACTTC. As protein: CASRSEQGVYEQYF.

This chain links TRBV4-2 with TRBJ1-1, with 10 bases lining up with TRBD1. From germline, CDR1 is LGHNA and CDR2 YNFKEQ. CDR3 length: 15 residues. With V trimmed by 3 bases and J by 5 bases, 6 bases remained unmatched. CDR3 loop: CASSHPGTGVTEAFF. CDR3 bases: TGTGCCAGCAGCCACCCCGGGACAGGGGTGACTGAAGCTTTCTTT.

This clonotype showed up many times. This rearrangement joins TRBV6-5 to TRBJ1-1, with a tentative D call TRBD1 (5 bases). The germline V gene encodes CDR1 MNHEY and CDR2 SVGAGI. Trimming removed 0 bases at V and 7 bases at J, with 12 bases between. The length of the CDR3 is 14 residues. DNA of the CDR3: TGTGCCAGCAGTTACTCCGGGGGTCGCAGTGAAGCTTTCTTT. As protein: CASSYSGGRSEAFF.

This clonotype was detected ten times or more. This chain links TRBV11-2 with TRBJ2-2, with D possibly being TRBD1 (6 bases). V was pared by 1 base and J by 9 bases, with 12 bases between. Germline V gene sequence: CDR1 SGHAT, CDR2 FQNNGV. The CDR3 loop spans 14 amino acids. The DNA for the CDR3 is TGTGCCAGCAGCTTAGCTCATCAGGGGAGGGAGCTGTTTTTT. Translating gives CASSLAHQGRELFF.

This clonotype was detected ten times or more. The J gene is TRBJ2-5, the V gene TRBV7-2; perhaps TRBD2 as D (5 bases). The CDR3 is 14 amino acids. Germline CDR1 is SGHTA and CDR2 is FQGNSA. V was trimmed by 2 bases and J by 0 bases, leaving 7 bases between them. CDR3 sequence reads: CASSLLDYQETQYF. The CDR3 coding sequence is TGTGCCAGCAGCTTACTGGACTACCAAGAGACCCAGTACTTC.

This chain connects TRBV4-1 to TRBJ2-2; perhaps TRBD1 as D (6 bases). Germline CDR1 and CDR2: MGHRA and YSYEKL. The CDR3 spans 16 residues. Trimming took 0 bases from V and 1 from J, leaving 9 bases between them. DNA of the CDR3: TGCGCCAGCAGCCAAGATCCGGGACAGAACACCGGGGAGCTGTTTTTT. Its protein is CASSQDPGQNTGELFF.